Detailed here is one TCR beta chain. Generated by immunoSEQ multiplex PCR, the TCRdb table keeps only in-frame clones and is missing some. The sample carries about 66,000 clones, 70% to 85% recorded once. The data stem from a study of blood T cell repertoires in COVID-19. Study context: Samples of COVID-19 (acute and convalescent) were obtained from the United States, Italy and Spain.

Germline V gene lookup returns CDR1 SGHAT and CDR2 FQNNGV. The CDR3 is made up of 11 amino acids. Trimming removed 5 bases at V and 8 bases at J, with 9 bases between. The sequencing input was peripheral blood. The TCR was taken from a man aged 60 to 75 with acute or convalescent COVID-19. This chain links TRBV11-2 with TRBJ2-5; tentative D call: TRBD1 (6 bases). CDR3 residues: CASSRTVTQYF. The CDR3 coding sequence is TGTGCCAGCAGCCGGACAGTTACCCAGTACTTC.